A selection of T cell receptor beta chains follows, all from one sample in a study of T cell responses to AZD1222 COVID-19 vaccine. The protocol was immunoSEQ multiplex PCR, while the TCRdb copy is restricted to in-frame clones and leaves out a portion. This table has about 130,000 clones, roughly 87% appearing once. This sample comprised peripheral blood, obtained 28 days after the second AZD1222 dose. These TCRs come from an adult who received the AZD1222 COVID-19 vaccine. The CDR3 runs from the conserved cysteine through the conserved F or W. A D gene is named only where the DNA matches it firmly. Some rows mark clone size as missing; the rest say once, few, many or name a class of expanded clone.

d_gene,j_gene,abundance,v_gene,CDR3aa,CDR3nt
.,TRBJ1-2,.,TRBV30,CACRGGYGYTF,TGTGCCTGTCGTGGAGGCTATGGCTACACCTTC
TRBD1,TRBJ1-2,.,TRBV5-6,CASSLQGYGYTF,TGTGCCAGCAGCTTACAGGGGTATGGCTACACCTTC
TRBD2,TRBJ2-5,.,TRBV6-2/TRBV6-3,CASSYYGGGARETQYF,TGTGCCAGCAGTTACTATGGCGGGGGGGCCCGGGAGACCCAGTACTTC
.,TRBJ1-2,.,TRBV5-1,CASSLAVDRIEGYTF,TGCGCCAGCAGCTTGGCCGTCGACAGGATAGAAGGCTACACCTTC
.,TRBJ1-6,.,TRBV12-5,CASGLVPSNSPLHF,TGTGCTAGTGGTTTGGTACCCTCAAATTCACCCCTCCACTTT
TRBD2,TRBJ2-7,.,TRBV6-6,CASSYSSAGEQYF,TGTGCCAGCAGTTACTCGTCAGCGGGGGAGCAGTACTTC
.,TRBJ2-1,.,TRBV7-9,CASSGPGPDEQFF,TGTGCCAGCAGCGGACCGGGGCCCGATGAGCAGTTCTTC
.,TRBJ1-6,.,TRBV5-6,CASSGGSPLHF,TGTGCCAGCAGCGGTGGATCACCCCTCCACTTT
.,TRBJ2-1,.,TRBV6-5,CASRLDTYNEQFF,TGTGCCAGCCGCCTTGACACGTACAATGAGCAGTTCTTC
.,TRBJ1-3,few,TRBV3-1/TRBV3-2,CASSPRREGGNTIYF,TGTGCCAGCAGCCCCCGCCGGGAGGGGGGAAACACCATATATTTT
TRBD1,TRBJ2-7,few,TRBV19,CASKMTGSPGTEQYF,TGTGCCAGTAAGATGACAGGGTCCCCGGGAACAGAGCAGTACTTC
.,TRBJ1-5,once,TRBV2,CASRRDSNQPQHF,TGTGCCTCCAGGAGGGATAGCAATCAGCCCCAGCATTTT
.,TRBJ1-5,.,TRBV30,CAWSVFGTRRNQPQHF,TGTGCCTGGAGTGTTTTTGGGACAAGACGGAATCAGCCCCAGCATTTT
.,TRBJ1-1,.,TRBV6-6,CASIAGYMNTEAFF,TGTGCCAGCATTGCAGGGTACATGAACACTGAAGCTTTCTTT
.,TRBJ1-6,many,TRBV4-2,CASSPRPDSASPLHF,TGTGCCAGCAGCCCGCGGCCTGACTCGGCTTCACCCCTCCACTTT
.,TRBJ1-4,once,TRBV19,CASSRTVATNEKLFF,TGTGCCAGTAGCCGGACAGTTGCAACTAATGAAAAACTGTTTTTT
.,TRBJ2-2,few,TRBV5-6,CASSLAGFTTNTGELFF,TGTGCCAGCAGCTTGGCCGGGTTTACCACGAACACCGGGGAGCTGTTTTTT
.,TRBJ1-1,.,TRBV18,CASSPDGTGGGTEAFF,TGTGCCAGCTCACCGGATGGAACGGGAGGGGGCACTGAAGCTTTCTTT
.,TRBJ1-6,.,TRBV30,CAWSRGNNSPLHF,TGTGCCTGGAGTCGGGGGAATAATTCACCCCTCCACTTT
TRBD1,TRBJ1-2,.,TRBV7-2,CASTQGGSYGYTF,TGTGCCAGCACCCAGGGGGGGTCCTATGGCTACACCTTC
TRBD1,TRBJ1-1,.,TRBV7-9,CASSLQGEYTEAFF,TGTGCCAGCAGCTTACAGGGGGAGTACACTGAAGCTTTCTTT
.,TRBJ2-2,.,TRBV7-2,CASSPSITGELFF,TGTGCCAGCAGCCCCTCAATCACCGGGGAGCTGTTTTTT